The 13 T cell receptor beta chains in this list originate from one sample, sequenced in a study of cytotoxic CD8 clonotypes in ibrutinib-treated CLL. The repertoire was sequenced with immunoSEQ multiplex PCR; TCRdb's copy has only in-frame clones and lacks some. The sample has around 77,000 clones; more than 75% are singletons. The sample in question was PBMCs, obtained at disease progression, from a patient treated with ibrutinib. These receptors were collected from a human donor with chronic lymphocytic leukemia.

This clone was observed a handful of times. V gene TRBV27 combines with J gene TRBJ2-5; possibly TRBD2 for D (6 bases). CDR1 and CDR2 from the germline V gene are MNHEY and SMNVEV (reference sequence). There are 15 residues in the CDR3. V dropped 3 bases and J dropped 0 bases, with 11 bases sitting between them. CDR3 in amino acids: CASSLSPGDQETQYF. The CDR3 DNA reads TGTGCCAGCAGTTTGTCCCCGGGGGACCAAGAGACCCAGTACTTC.

This clone was seen a handful of times. The chain carries TRBV5-1 and TRBJ2-5, with 8 positions matching TRBD1. CDR3 size: 15 residues. Germline CDR1 and CDR2: SGHRS and YFSETQ. After removal of 6 bases from V and 3 bases from J, the junction contained 10 bases not matched to a gene. DNA of the CDR3: TGCGCCAGCAAAAACAGGGGGAATGGGGAAGAGACCCAGTACTTC. Translated: CASKNRGNGEETQYF.

CDR3 bases: TGTGCCAGCACCCACTCCGACTTCTACGAGCAGTACTTC. This gives the protein CASTHSDFYEQYF. The rearrangement links TRBV28 to TRBJ2-7; D gene unclear. The V gene's germline CDR1 is MDHEN and CDR2 SYDVKM. V gave up 7 bases and J gave up 3 bases, with 13 bases separating them. The CDR3 covers 13 residues.

This rearrangement joins TRBV5-6 to TRBJ2-3; D might be TRBD1 (6 bases). Trimming removed 4 bases at V and 4 bases at J, with 10 bases between. Germline lookup yields CDR1 SGHDT and CDR2 YYEEEE. This CDR3 spans 13 amino acids. CDR3 loop: CASSLQGPDTQYF. Here the CDR3 DNA reads TGTGCCAGCAGCCTACAGGGTCCAGATACGCAGTATTTT.

V is TRBV28 and J is TRBJ2-6; 8 bases agree with TRBD2. Germline V lookup: CDR1 MDHEN, CDR2 SYDVKM. Trimming removed 3 bases from V and 3 bases from J; junction bases left unmatched: 7. This CDR3 comprises 17 residues. Here the CDR3 reads CASSFVWRGVGANVLTF. CDR3 DNA sequence: TGTGCCAGCAGTTTCGTTTGGCGGGGGGTTGGGGCCAACGTCCTGACTTTC.

The chain employs TRBV19 and TRBJ1-1; D might be TRBD1 (5 bases). V was trimmed by 9 bases and J by 4 bases, leaving 12 bases between them. The CDR3 length is 12 residues. Germline CDR1 is LNHDA and CDR2 is SQIVND (reference sequence). The CDR3 sequence: CASRSGGTEAFF. The DNA of the CDR3 is TGTGCCAGCCGCAGTGGGGGCACTGAAGCTTTCTTT. Full variable domain (missing parts from reference TRBV19 and TRBJ1-1): DGGITQSPKYLFRKEGQNVTLSCEQNLNHDAMYWYRQDPGQGLRLIYYSQIVNDFQKGDIAEGYSVSREKKESFPLTVTSAQKNPTAFYLCASRSGGTEAFFGQGTRLTVV.

The chain joins TRBV18 to TRBJ1-2; D is uncertain. Per the germline V gene, CDR1 is KGHSH and CDR2 is LQKENI. The CDR3 is 13 residues long. V lost 4 bases, J lost 0 bases, and 6 bases lay in between. CDR3 residues: CASSQGANYGYTF. CDR3 DNA sequence: TGTGCCAGCTCACAGGGAGCTAACTATGGCTACACCTTC.

The gene calls are TRBV7-2 and TRBJ2-7, with D uncertain. CDR1 SGHTA and CDR2 FQGNSA come from the germline V gene. The CDR3 runs 14 residues. The ends were cut back, 5 bases at V and 5 bases at J, with 16 bases in the middle. Here the CDR3 reads CASSPRKGIDEQYF. The DNA of the CDR3 is TGTGCCAGCAGCCCAAGAAAAGGGATCGACGAGCAGTACTTC. The variable domain in full, completed from reference TRBV7-2 and TRBJ2-7, reads GAGVSQSPSNKVTEKGKDVELRCDPISGHTALYWYRQSLGQGLEFLIYFQGNSAPDKSGLPSDRFSAERTGGSVSTLTIQRTQQEDSAVYLCASSPRKGIDEQYFGPGTRLTVT.

The V call is TRBV7-7, the J call TRBJ2-7, with 8 bases that match TRBD1. CDR1 is SSHAT and CDR2 is FNYEAQ in the germline V gene (reference sequence). V gave up 5 bases and J gave up 2 bases; unmatched junction bases: 5. This CDR3 comprises 14 residues. This CDR3 is CASSAGQGAYEQYF. In DNA, the CDR3 is TGTGCCAGCAGCGCCGGACAGGGAGCCTACGAGCAGTACTTC.

This clone has a single count. The chain links TRBV28 to TRBJ1-3; D is perhaps TRBD1 (6 bases). The CDR3 consists of 15 residues. Germline loops: CDR1 MDHEN, CDR2 SYDVKM. V was pared by 5 bases and J by 0 bases, with 11 bases between. CDR3 residues: CASSRTGHSGNTIYF. The CDR3 nucleotides are TGTGCCAGCAGTAGAACAGGGCACTCTGGAAACACCATATATTTT.

The rearrangement joins TRBV16 to TRBJ1-5; 7 bases map to TRBD1. This CDR3 is 17 amino acids long. With 5 bases clipped from V and 1 base from J, the junction kept 11 bases outside the gene matches. In germline, CDR1 is KGHSY, CDR2 FQNENV. As DNA, the CDR3 is TGTGCCAGCAGCAGAACCGGGACAGCCCCAAGCAATCAGCCCCAGCATTTT. This sequence encodes CASSRTGTAPSNQPQHF.

This clone occurred a few times. V is TRBV9 and J is TRBJ1-1; a possible D gene is TRBD1 (6 bases). This CDR3 is 14 amino acids long. V was pared by 7 bases and J by 3 bases, with 16 bases between. The V gene's germline CDR1 is SGDLS and CDR2 YYNGEE. This chain's CDR3 is CASVRGGQDTEAFF. The CDR3 DNA reads TGTGCCAGCGTCCGTGGGGGGCAGGACACTGAAGCTTTCTTT.

The genes are TRBV6-1 and TRBJ2-7, with a possible D match to TRBD1 (6 bases). Deletions cut 6 bases from V and 4 bases from J, with 19 bases between. The CDR3 extends over 15 amino acids. Germline CDR1 and CDR2: MNHNS and SASEGT. As DNA, the CDR3 is TGTGCCAGCAGATTACAGGGATTAGTAGGTTACGAGCAGTACTTC. Translating it yields CASRLQGLVGYEQYF.